This section outlines one T cell receptor beta chain sequence together with its context. All participating donors were Caucasian adults from Nashville, Tennessee. This entry comes from a study of shared clonotypes between healthy human individuals. Clones were read by immunoSEQ multiplex PCR, and TCRdb kept only the in-frame ones, dropping some. This sample has about 520,000 clones, with approximately 81% found just once. CDR3 size: 14 residues. The V and J ends lost 2 bases and 1 base respectively, with 5 bases between them. Per germline, CDR1 KGHSH and CDR2 LQKENI. The sequencing sample was made of PBMCs. The chain has TRBV18 and TRBJ2-2, with D unclear. This TCR derives from a woman aged 40 to 50 in good health. Some clones in this sample may be carry-over from other donors' samples. CDR3 DNA sequence: TGTGCCAGCTCACCAGACTTGAACACCGGGGAGCTGTTTTTT. The encoded protein is CASSPDLNTGELFF. The variable domain in full, with the rest retrieved from reference TRBV18 and TRBJ2-2, is NAGVMQNPRHLVRRRGQEARLRCSPMKGHSHVYWYRQLPEEGLKFMVYLQKENIIDESGMPKERFSAEFPKEGPSILRIQQVVRGDSAAYFCASSPDLNTGELFFGEGSRLTVL.